This paragraph covers one TCR beta chain sequence. This entry comes from a study of blood T cell repertoires in COVID-19. On the study more broadly: Acute and convalescent COVID-19 samples came from the United States, Italy and Spain.

Self-reported history from a screening survey and questionnaire set each donor's cohort. Recovered status applied to Cohort 3 donors who had two consecutive negative PCRs. It also applied to those with clearance or with symptom resolution. Authors' methods: Nucleated cell number was recorded as an estimate derived from reference gene primer amplification. The data were produced by immunoSEQ multiplex PCR, yet TCRdb's version contains in-frame clones alone and is incomplete. The DNA was the basis for D and trimming; V, J and clone size are from that table. Of under 300,000 clones in the sample, more than 75% were seen once. Germline V gene sequence: CDR1 MNHNY, CDR2 SVGAGI (reference sequence). The CDR3 has 17 residues. Trimming took 5 bases from V and 0 from J; bases not matched to a gene: 9.

The sample comprised PBMCs or T cells enriched from blood (not recorded which). The sequence came from a man aged 18 to 29 who had recovered from COVID-19. This chain connects TRBV6-6 to TRBJ2-2, with TRBD2 matching over 7 bases. The CDR3 bases are TGTGCCAGCAGTCCCTTCGGGGGGAGGTCGAACACCGGGGAGCTGTTTTTT. It encodes CASSPFGGRSNTGELFF.